The next 27 T cell receptor beta chains were all read from a single sample in a study of cytomegalovirus exposure and HLA in healthy donors (dated by TCRdb to the late 2010s). Libraries were constructed by the immunoSEQ multiplex PCR assay. For the multiplex PCR, a mixture combining 60 forward primers for TCR Vbeta segments and 13 reverse primers for TCR Jbeta segments was used. This is the immuneACCESS table as TCRdb keeps it, with only in-frame sequences that have V and J called. A part of the clones is gone; compared with another copy, unresolved V genes explain less than half, and the rest is unexplained. This sample has some 250,000 clones in its table, and more than 75% of those were observed once. Approximately 5.3% of the sample is taken by the ten largest. The sample comprised PBMCs. Receptors were obtained from a woman aged 40 to 49 in good health and CMV-seropositive.

V gene TRBV7-2 combines with J gene TRBJ1-1, with TRBD1 as a possible D gene (6 bases). V lost 1 base, J lost 2 bases, and 11 bases lay in between. CDR1 is SGHTA and CDR2 is FQGNSA in the germline V gene. The CDR3 extends over 15 amino acids. CDR3 sequence reads: CASSLVSGTNTEAFF. CDR3 DNA: TGTGCCAGCAGCTTAGTATCGGGGACAAACACTGAAGCTTTCTTT.

This clone was seen only a few times. The chain uses TRBV6-1 and TRBJ1-3; TRBD1 matches at 7 bases. The V and J ends lost 2 bases and 2 bases, in that order; junction bases with no gene match: 15. CDR3 length: 19 amino acids. Germline V gene sequence: CDR1 MNHNS, CDR2 SASEGT. The CDR3 DNA follows: TGTGCCAGCAGTGAATCCCCTTGGCCGGGGCAGGGGGCTGGAAACACCATATATTTT. It specifies CASSESPWPGQGAGNTIYF.

The CDR3 reads CASSLRERGPQNEQFF. The DNA for the CDR3 is TGTGCCAGCAGCTTAAGGGAGCGGGGGCCCCAAAATGAGCAGTTCTTC. The V call is TRBV7-2, the J call TRBJ2-1; 8 nucleotides align to TRBD2. The CDR3 contains 16 residues. Germline CDR1 SGHTA, CDR2 FQGNSA. V shed 2 bases, J shed 7 bases, and the junction held 10 bases outside the gene matches. Supplemented by reference TRBV7-2 and TRBJ2-1, the full variable domain reads GAGVSQSPSNKVTEKGKDVELRCDPISGHTALYWYRQSLGQGLEFLIYFQGNSAPDKSGLPSDRFSAERTGGSVSTLTIQRTQQEDSAVYLCASSLRERGPQNEQFFGPGTRLTVL.

The chain is built from TRBV6-5 and TRBJ1-4, with a tentative D call TRBD1 (5 bases). Trimming removed 8 bases at V and 8 bases at J, with 21 bases between. CDR1 and CDR2 from the germline V gene are MNHEY and SVGAGI. The CDR3 totals 15 residues. DNA of the CDR3: TGTGCCAGCCTCCCCTTCGACAGTAGTTCCGAAAAACTGTTTTTT. This sequence encodes CASLPFDSSSEKLFF.

This clone was counted once. The V gene is TRBV4-1, the J gene TRBJ2-3; TRBD2 might be the D (6 bases). This CDR3 spans 15 amino acids. V was pared by 3 bases and J by 3 bases, with 13 bases between. Looked up from germline, CDR1 is MGHRA and CDR2 is YSYEKL. For the CDR3, the DNA is TGCGCCAGCAGCCAGCCCGGGACTCTAACAGATACGCAGTATTTT. The encoded protein is CASSQPGTLTDTQYF.

The CDR3 DNA sequence: TGTGCCAGCAGCTTAACCGAAGGGGGCGAGCAGTACTTC. Translation gives CASSLTEGGEQYF. This chain links TRBV7-3 with TRBJ2-7; D possibly corresponds to TRBD1 (6 bases). Trimming removed 0 bases from V and 6 bases from J, with 9 bases in between. The germline CDR1 and CDR2 sequences are SGHTA and FQGTGA. The CDR3 has 13 residues.

A few counts support this clone. This chain uses TRBV13 with TRBJ1-1, with D unresolved. V was shortened by 1 base and J by 1 base, with 10 bases between the two germline ends. The germline V gene encodes CDR1 PRHDT and CDR2 FYEKMQ (reference sequence). The CDR3 has 15 residues. CDR3 nucleotides: TGTGCCAGCAGCTTAGAAGGTCAGGCGAACACTGAAGCTTTCTTT. Amino acids: CASSLEGQANTEAFF.

The chain uses TRBV19 and TRBJ1-4, with 7 positions matching TRBD1. Germline CDR1 and CDR2: LNHDA and SQIVND (reference sequence). V was clipped by 5 bases and J by 1 base; unmatched bases: 7. The CDR3 runs 16 residues. The CDR3 spells CASSWPGGRTNEKLFF. In DNA, the CDR3 is TGTGCCAGTAGTTGGCCAGGGGGTAGAACTAATGAAAAACTGTTTTTT. Full variable domain (outside the CDR3, taken from reference TRBV19 and TRBJ1-4): DGGITQSPKYLFRKEGQNVTLSCEQNLNHDAMYWYRQDPGQGLRLIYYSQIVNDFQKGDIAEGYSVSREKKESFPLTVTSAQKNPTAFYLCASSWPGGRTNEKLFFGSGTQLSVL.

The chain has TRBV6-1 and TRBJ1-6; 8 positions agree with TRBD1. The trim removed 7 bases at V and 7 bases at J, leaving 6 bases unmatched. Germline V gives CDR1 MNHNS, CDR2 SASEGT. The CDR3 runs to 14 residues. DNA for the CDR3: TGTGCCAGCACAGGGGACAGGTCAAATTCACCCCTCCACTTT. Its translation is CASTGDRSNSPLHF.

This chain connects TRBV5-1 to TRBJ1-1; D is perhaps TRBD1 (5 bases). V dropped 4 bases and J dropped 0 bases, with 10 bases sitting between them. Germline CDR1 and CDR2: SGHRS and YFSETQ. The CDR3 has 14 residues. The CDR3 nucleotides are TGCGCCAGCAGCAATACAGGAGTGAACACTGAAGCTTTCTTT. It translates to CASSNTGVNTEAFF. Combining the CDR3 with reference TRBV5-1 and TRBJ1-1 gives the whole variable domain KAGVTQTPRYLIKTRGQQVTLSCSPISGHRSVSWYQQTPGQGLQFLFEYFSETQRNKGNFPGRFSGRQFSNSRSEMNVSTLELGDSALYLCASSNTGVNTEAFFGQGTRLTVV.

The V and J genes are TRBV18 and TRBJ1-1; 7 nucleotides match TRBD1. This CDR3 comprises 20 residues. Losses at the gene ends were 5 bases for V and 6 bases for J; bases not matched to a gene: 27. Per germline, CDR1 KGHSH and CDR2 LQKENI. The CDR3 is CASSSISRQGGTGSRPEAFF. The CDR3 nucleotides are TGTGCCAGCTCATCAATATCCCGACAGGGTGGCACCGGGAGTCGCCCTGAAGCTTTCTTT.

This sequence joins TRBV6-1 and TRBJ2-1, with D possibly being TRBD2 (6 bases). This CDR3 region has 15 residues. Germline CDR1 is MNHNS and CDR2 is SASEGT. V was trimmed by 5 bases and J by 10 bases, leaving 21 bases between them. This CDR3 is CASSNLAGTLWEQFF. In DNA form, the CDR3 reads TGTGCCAGCAGTAACCTTGCCGGGACTCTGTGGGAGCAGTTCTTC.

The chain uses TRBV7-7 and TRBJ1-1; possible D gene TRBD1, 6 bases. The CDR3 totals 17 residues. The germline V and J ends were trimmed by 1 base and 1 base, with 16 bases remaining between them. Germline loops: CDR1 SSHAT, CDR2 FNYEAQ (reference sequence). In nucleotides, the CDR3 is TGTGCCAGCAGCTTAGGAGTGCAGGGGACGACGAACACTGAAGCTTTCTTT. Protein product: CASSLGVQGTTNTEAFF.

The gene calls are TRBV12-5 and TRBJ1-3, with D maybe TRBD1 (5 bases). Germline-derived CDR1 and CDR2 are LGHNT and FRNRAP. Trimming cost V 4 bases and J 0 bases, with 7 bases left between them. The CDR3 is made up of 14 amino acids. The CDR3 here is CASGYRFSGNTIYF. The DNA of the CDR3 is TGTGCTAGTGGTTACAGGTTCTCTGGAAACACCATATATTTT.

The J gene is TRBJ2-7, the V gene TRBV19; D unclear. Germline CDR1 reads LNHDA; CDR2 reads SQIVND (reference sequence). The CDR3 has 10 amino acids. V dropped 6 bases and J dropped 7 bases, with 7 bases sitting between them. CDR3 DNA: TGTGCCAGTAGCTTAAAAGAGCAGTACTTC. Translation gives CASSLKEQYF.

The chain uses TRBV7-8 and TRBJ2-7, with 8 bases that match TRBD1. Germline trimming cut 4 bases from V and 6 bases from J; bases unmatched to any gene: 14. The V gene's germline CDR1 is SGHVS and CDR2 FQNEAQ. The CDR3 is 16 residues long. CDR3 protein: CASSSGQGTPTAEQYF. CDR3 coding DNA: TGTGCCAGCAGCTCCGGACAGGGCACCCCTACGGCCGAGCAGTACTTC.

The chain recombines TRBV29-1 with TRBJ2-3; TRBD1 agrees at 7 bases. The CDR3 runs to 17 residues. The germline gives CDR1 SQVTM, CDR2 ANQGSEA. As DNA, the CDR3 is TGCAGTGGTATAAACAGGGGCCCGAGGGCTAGCACAGATACGCAGTATTTT. It is translated as CSGINRGPRASTDTQYF.

The chain combines TRBV2 with TRBJ2-1; 10 nucleotides agree with TRBD2. The CDR3 totals 15 residues. Germline loops: CDR1 SNHLY, CDR2 FYNNEI. Trimming removed 5 bases from V and 7 bases from J; junction bases left unmatched: 8. The DNA of the CDR3 is TGTGCCAGCAGTTCGCAAGCGGGGGGGCCTAATGAGCAGTTCTTC. This translates into CASSSQAGGPNEQFF. The variable domain in full, completed from reference TRBV2 and TRBJ2-1, reads EPEVTQTPSHQVTQMGQEVILRCVPISNHLYFYWYRQILGQKVEFLVSFYNNEISEKSEIFDDQFSVERPDGSNFTLKIRSTKLEDSAMYFCASSSQAGGPNEQFFGPGTRLTVL.

The DNA of the CDR3 is TGTGCCAGCAGCTTGAGCGGGAGTGTCTACGAGCAGTACTTC. Protein: CASSLSGSVYEQYF. The chain employs TRBV5-4 and TRBJ2-7; 8 bases map to TRBD2. Per the germline V gene, CDR1 is SGHNT and CDR2 is YYREEE (reference sequence). There are 14 residues in the CDR3. J lost 3 bases, V lost 1 base, and 3 bases had no gene match.

The chain recombines TRBV7-9 with TRBJ1-6; D not resolved. Germline V lookup: CDR1 SEHNR, CDR2 FQNEAQ (reference sequence). CDR3 length equals 15 residues. V lost 5 bases and J 4 bases, leaving 12 bases between the germline ends. The CDR3, as DNA: TGTGCCAGCAGCGCCGCCCGGCGGTATAATTCACCCCTCCACTTT. As protein: CASSAARRYNSPLHF.

This chain joins TRBV5-1 and TRBJ1-1; tentative D call: TRBD1 (6 bases). V was pared by 3 bases and J by 4 bases, with 13 bases between. The length of the CDR3 is 14 residues. Germline CDR1 reads SGHRS; CDR2 reads YFSETQ. The CDR3 region has the DNA TGCGCCAGCAGCTCCAACTTACAGGGCACTGAAGCTTTCTTT. Encoded protein: CASSSNLQGTEAFF.

The chain links TRBV7-9 to TRBJ2-7; TRBD1 agrees at 10 bases. Germline V CDR1 and CDR2: SEHNR, FQNEAQ (reference sequence). The V segment lost 1 base and the J segment 3 bases; nucleotides outside the gene matches: 9. The CDR3 totals 17 residues. The chain's CDR3 is CASSLDGHGQGDYEQYF. For the CDR3, the DNA is TGTGCCAGCAGCTTAGATGGGCATGGACAGGGGGACTACGAGCAGTACTTC.

The chain is built from TRBV5-1 and TRBJ2-2, with 14 positions matching TRBD2. The V gene's germline CDR1 is SGHRS and CDR2 YFSETQ. This CDR3 has 17 amino acids. With V trimmed by 4 bases and J by 5 bases, 7 bases remained unmatched. Written as DNA, the CDR3 is TGCGCCAGCAGCACTGGGACTAGCGGGGGTGCGACCGGGGAGCTGTTTTTT. Protein product: CASSTGTSGGATGELFF.

The V call is TRBV9, the J call TRBJ1-1; no clear D gene. Trimming shortened V by 0 bases and J by 1 base, and 10 bases separated the two germline ends. The CDR3 runs 15 residues. Germline CDR1 and CDR2: SGDLS and YYNGEE. CDR3 nucleotide sequence: TGTGCCAGCAGCGTAGGGAGTGCCCAGAACACTGAAGCTTTCTTT. Protein: CASSVGSAQNTEAFF.

The chain joins TRBV4-2 to TRBJ2-7, with 15 bases matching TRBD2. Germline lookup yields CDR1 LGHNA and CDR2 YNFKEQ. The CDR3 is made up of 19 amino acids. V dropped 0 bases and J dropped 3; count of bases not matched to a gene: 9. In nucleotides, the CDR3 is TGTGCCAGCAGCCAAGATGGCGGGGGACTAGCGGGAGGCAACTACGAGCAGTACTTC. It yields the protein CASSQDGGGLAGGNYEQYF.

The chain joins TRBV6-5 to TRBJ1-1; D is unresolved. Germline V gene sequence: CDR1 MNHEY, CDR2 SVGAGI. The CDR3 is 15 residues long. With 0 bases removed from V and 1 base from J, the gap between germline ends came to 9 bases. In DNA, the CDR3 is TGTGCCAGCAGTTACTCGCCCGACACGAACACTGAAGCTTTCTTT. Translating it yields CASSYSPDTNTEAFF.

The J gene is TRBJ1-1, the V gene TRBV9; tentative D call: TRBD1 (6 bases). Germline-derived CDR1 and CDR2 are SGDLS and YYNGEE. The CDR3 length is 14 residues. The V end lost 3 bases, the J end lost 2 bases, and 11 bases lay between the germline ends. DNA of the CDR3: TGTGCCAGCAGCGGATTAGGGGGAAACACTGAAGCTTTCTTT. It codes for CASSGLGGNTEAFF.